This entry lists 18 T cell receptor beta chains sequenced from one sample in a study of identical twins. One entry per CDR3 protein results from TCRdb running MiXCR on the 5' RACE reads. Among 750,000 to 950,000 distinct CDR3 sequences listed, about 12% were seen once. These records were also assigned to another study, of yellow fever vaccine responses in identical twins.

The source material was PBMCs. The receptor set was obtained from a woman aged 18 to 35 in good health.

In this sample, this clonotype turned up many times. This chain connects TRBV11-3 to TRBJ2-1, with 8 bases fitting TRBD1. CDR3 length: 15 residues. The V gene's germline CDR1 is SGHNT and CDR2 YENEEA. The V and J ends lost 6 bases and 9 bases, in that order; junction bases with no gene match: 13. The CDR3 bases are TGTGCCAGCAGTCAGGGACAGGACTTAAAGGGTGAGCAGTTCTTC. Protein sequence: CASSQGQDLKGEQFF. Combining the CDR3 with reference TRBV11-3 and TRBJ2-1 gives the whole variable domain EAGVVQSPRYKIIEKKQPVAFWCNPISGHNTLYWYLQNLGQGPELLIRYENEEAVDDSQLPKDRFSAERLKGVDSTLKIQPAELGDSAVYLCASSQGQDLKGEQFFGPGTRLTVL.

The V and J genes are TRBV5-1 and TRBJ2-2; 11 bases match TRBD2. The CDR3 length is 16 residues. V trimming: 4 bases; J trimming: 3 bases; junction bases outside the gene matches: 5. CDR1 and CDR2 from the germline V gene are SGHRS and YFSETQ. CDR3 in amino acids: CASSQGLAAYTGELFF. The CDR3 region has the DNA TGCGCCAGCAGCCAGGGACTAGCGGCTTACACCGGGGAGCTGTTTTTT.

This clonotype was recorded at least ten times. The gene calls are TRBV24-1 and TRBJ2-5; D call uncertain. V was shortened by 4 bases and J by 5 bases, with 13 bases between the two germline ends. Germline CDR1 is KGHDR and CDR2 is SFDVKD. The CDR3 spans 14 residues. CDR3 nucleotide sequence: TGTGCCACCAGTGAACCGGGCCGGGTTGAGACCCAGTACTTC. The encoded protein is CATSEPGRVETQYF.

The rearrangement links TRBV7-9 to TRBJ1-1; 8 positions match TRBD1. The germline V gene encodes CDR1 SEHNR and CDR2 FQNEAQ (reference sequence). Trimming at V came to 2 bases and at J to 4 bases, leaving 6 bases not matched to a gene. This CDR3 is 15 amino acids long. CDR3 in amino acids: CASSLQQGASTEAFF. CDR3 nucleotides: TGTGCCAGCAGCTTACAGCAGGGGGCTTCCACTGAAGCTTTCTTT.

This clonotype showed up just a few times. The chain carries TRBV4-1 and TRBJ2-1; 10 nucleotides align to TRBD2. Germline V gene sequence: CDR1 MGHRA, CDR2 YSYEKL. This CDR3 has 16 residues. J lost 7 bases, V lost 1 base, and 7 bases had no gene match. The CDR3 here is CASSQGPSGGPNEQFF. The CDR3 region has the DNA TGCGCCAGCAGCCAAGGTCCTAGCGGGGGCCCGAATGAGCAGTTCTTC.

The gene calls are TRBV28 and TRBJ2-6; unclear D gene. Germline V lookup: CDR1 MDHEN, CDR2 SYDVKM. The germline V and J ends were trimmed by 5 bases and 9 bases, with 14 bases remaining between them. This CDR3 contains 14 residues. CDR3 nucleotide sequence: TGTGCCAGCAGTCCTGACCGCTTGGGCAACGTCCTGACTTTC. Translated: CASSPDRLGNVLTF.

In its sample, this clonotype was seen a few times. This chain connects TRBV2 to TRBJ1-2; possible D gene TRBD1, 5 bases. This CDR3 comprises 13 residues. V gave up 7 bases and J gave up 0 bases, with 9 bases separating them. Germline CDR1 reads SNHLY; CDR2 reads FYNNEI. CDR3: CASNDSPNYGYTF. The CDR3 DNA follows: TGTGCCAGCAATGACAGTCCTAACTATGGCTACACCTTC. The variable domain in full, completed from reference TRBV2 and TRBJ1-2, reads EPEVTQTPSHQVTQMGQEVILRCVPISNHLYFYWYRQILGQKVEFLVSFYNNEISEKSEIFDDQFSVERPDGSNFTLKIRSTKLEDSAMYFCASNDSPNYGYTFGSGTRLTVV.

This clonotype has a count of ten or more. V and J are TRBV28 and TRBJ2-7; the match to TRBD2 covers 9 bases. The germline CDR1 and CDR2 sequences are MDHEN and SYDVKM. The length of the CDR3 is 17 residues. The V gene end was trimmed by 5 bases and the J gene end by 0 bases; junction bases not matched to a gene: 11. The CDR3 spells CASSPITPSGISYEQYF. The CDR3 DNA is TGTGCCAGCAGTCCAATAACTCCTAGCGGGATCTCCTACGAGCAGTACTTC.

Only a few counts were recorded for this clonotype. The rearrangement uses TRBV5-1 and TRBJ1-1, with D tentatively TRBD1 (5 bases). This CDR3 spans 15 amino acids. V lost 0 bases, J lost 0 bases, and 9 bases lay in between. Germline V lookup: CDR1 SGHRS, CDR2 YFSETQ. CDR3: CASSLGDRLNTEAFF. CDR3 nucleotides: TGCGCCAGCAGCTTGGGTGACAGACTGAACACTGAAGCTTTCTTT.

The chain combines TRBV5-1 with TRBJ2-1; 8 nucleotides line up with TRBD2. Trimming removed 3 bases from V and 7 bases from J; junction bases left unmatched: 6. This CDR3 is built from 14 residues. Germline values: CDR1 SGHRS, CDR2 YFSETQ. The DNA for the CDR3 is TGCGCCAGCAGCTCCAGCGGGAGTAGGAATGAGCAGTTCTTC. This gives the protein CASSSSGSRNEQFF.

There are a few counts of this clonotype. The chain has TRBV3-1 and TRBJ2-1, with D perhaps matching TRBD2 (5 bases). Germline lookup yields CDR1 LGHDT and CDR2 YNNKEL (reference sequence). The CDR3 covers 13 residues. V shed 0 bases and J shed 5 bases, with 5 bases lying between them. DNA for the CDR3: TGTGCCAGCAGCCAAGAAGCGGACAATGAGCAGTTCTTC. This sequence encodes CASSQEADNEQFF.

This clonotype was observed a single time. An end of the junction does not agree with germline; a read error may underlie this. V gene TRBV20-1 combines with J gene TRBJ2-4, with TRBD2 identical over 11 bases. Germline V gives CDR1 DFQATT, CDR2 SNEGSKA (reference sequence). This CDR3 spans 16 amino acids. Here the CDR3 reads CCASGGGTSGKNIQYF. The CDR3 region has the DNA TGCTGTGCTAGTGGAGGGGGGACTAGCGGCAAGAACATTCAGTACTTC.

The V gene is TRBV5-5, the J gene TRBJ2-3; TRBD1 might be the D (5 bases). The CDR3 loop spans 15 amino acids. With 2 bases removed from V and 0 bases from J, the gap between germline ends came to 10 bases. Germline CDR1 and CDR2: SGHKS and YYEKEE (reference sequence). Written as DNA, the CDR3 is TGTGCCAGCAGCTTCCTCTCAGGGAGCACAGATACGCAGTATTTT. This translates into CASSFLSGSTDTQYF. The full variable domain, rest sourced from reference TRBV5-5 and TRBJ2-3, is DAGVTQSPTHLIKTRGQQVTLRCSPISGHKSVSWYQQVLGQGPQFIFQYYEKEERGRGNFPDRFSARQFPNYSSELNVNALLLGDSALYLCASSFLSGSTDTQYFGPGTRLTVL.

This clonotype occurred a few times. The DNA for the CDR3 is TGTGCCAGCAGCCCCCGGGGACAGCCTACTTATGGCTACACCTTC. It yields the protein CASSPRGQPTYGYTF. The gene calls are TRBV7-6 and TRBJ1-2; 7 positions match TRBD1. With 5 bases clipped from V and 5 bases from J, the junction kept 11 bases outside the gene matches. CDR3 size: 15 residues. Germline V gene lookup returns CDR1 SGHVS and CDR2 FNYEAQ.

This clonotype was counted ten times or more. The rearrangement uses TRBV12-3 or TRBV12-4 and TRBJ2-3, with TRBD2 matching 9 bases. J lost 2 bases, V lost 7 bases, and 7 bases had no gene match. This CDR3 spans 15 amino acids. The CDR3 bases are TGTGCCAGCACTTCAAGCGGGAGGACCACAGATACGCAGTATTTT. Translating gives CASTSSGRTTDTQYF.

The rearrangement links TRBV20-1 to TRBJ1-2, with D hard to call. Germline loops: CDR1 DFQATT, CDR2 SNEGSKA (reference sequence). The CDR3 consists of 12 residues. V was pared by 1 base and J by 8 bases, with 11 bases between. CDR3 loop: CSARARWEGYTF. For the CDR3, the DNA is TGCAGTGCTAGAGCCCGGTGGGAGGGCTACACCTTC.

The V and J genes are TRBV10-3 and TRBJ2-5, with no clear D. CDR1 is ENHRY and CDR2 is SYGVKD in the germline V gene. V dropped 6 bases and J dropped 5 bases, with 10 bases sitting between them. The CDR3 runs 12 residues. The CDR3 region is CAISPQRETQYF. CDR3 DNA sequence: TGTGCCATCAGCCCTCAAAGGGAGACCCAGTACTTC.

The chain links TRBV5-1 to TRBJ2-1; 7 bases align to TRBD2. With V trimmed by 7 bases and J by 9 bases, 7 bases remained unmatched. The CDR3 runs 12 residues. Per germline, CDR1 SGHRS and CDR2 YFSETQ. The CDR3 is CASSWGGIEQFF. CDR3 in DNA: TGCGCCAGCTCTTGGGGAGGGATTGAGCAGTTCTTC.